This is a list of T cell receptor beta chains from one sample in a study of blood T cells in healthy people across ages. MiXCR, applied by TCRdb to the 5' RACE reads, yields one record per CDR3 protein. The sample carries around 800,000 distinct CDR3 sequences, around 45% recorded once. The sequenced sample was blood. The source is a man in his sixties in good health. The CDR3 runs from the conserved cysteine through the conserved F or W. The D gene is left open where the match is weak. Rows may omit the clone size; those that give it use once, few, many or a size class.

v_gene	j_gene	d_gene	abundance	CDR3nt	CDR3aa
TRBV29-1	TRBJ2-7	TRBD1	many	TGCAGCGCTGTGGTAAGGGACAGGTACTCCTACGAGCAGTACTTC	CSAVVRDRYSYEQYF
TRBV4-3	TRBJ2-3	-	-	TGCGCCAGCAGCCAACAATACCCCGCCCCGGATACGCAGTATTTT	CASSQQYPAPDTQYF
TRBV7-2	TRBJ2-5	-	few	TGTGCCAGCAGCTTAAGTGGATCGGGCCTTCGGACCCAGTACTTC	CASSLSGSGLRTQYF
TRBV2	TRBJ2-7	-	few	TGTGCCAGCAGTTCTAGCTTCCACGAGCAGTACTTC	CASSSSFHEQYF
TRBV12-3/TRBV12-4	TRBJ1-1	-	many	TGTGCCAGCAGTGTTGGGGGGGTCGTAGAAGCTTTCTTT	CASSVGGVVEAFF
TRBV11-2	TRBJ2-1	TRBD2	-	TGTGCCAGCAGTCCGGGACTAGCATTGGCGTCGGGCAATGAGCAGTTCTTC	CASSPGLALASGNEQFF
TRBV6-6	TRBJ2-7	TRBD1	few	TGTGCCAGCAACGGACAGGGGGAAAACTACGAGCAGTACTTC	CASNGQGENYEQYF
TRBV11-2	TRBJ2-1	TRBD2	once	TGTGCCAGCAGCCTCGGGACTAGGGTGGTGTATGAGCAGTTCTTC	CASSLGTRVVYEQFF
TRBV10-3	TRBJ2-3	-	-	TGTGCCATCAGTGAGTCGGCGACAGATACGCAGTATTTT	CAISESATDTQYF
TRBV3-1	TRBJ2-1	TRBD1	few	TGTGCCAGCAGCGCAAGCGGGACAGGGGCCCGGGGTGAGCAGTTCTTC	CASSASGTGARGEQFF
TRBV29-1	TRBJ2-5	-	-	TGCAGCGTTGAAGAGGTGGACCGAGGGACTGACAATGAGCAGTACTTC	CSVEEVDRGTDNEQYF
TRBV7-9	TRBJ1-2	TRBD1	-	TGTGCCAGCAGCTTAGGGACAGGGACTCGTGGCTACACCTTC	CASSLGTGTRGYTF
TRBV6-6	TRBJ2-7	-	-	TGTGCCAGCAGTTACTCCGGGCCCACGTCCTCCTACGAGCAGTACTTC	CASSYSGPTSSYEQYF
TRBV6-6	TRBJ2-5	-	once	TGTGCCAGCAAGAACGGACAGACCCAGTACTTC	CASKNGQTQYF
TRBV9	TRBJ1-2	-	-	TGTGTCAGCAGCGTAGCGGGGCAGGGTGATGGCTACACCTTC	CVSSVAGQGDGYTF
TRBV20-1	TRBJ2-3	TRBD2	-	TGCAGTGTCAGAGGGACTAGCGGGGCAGATACGCAGTATTTT	CSVRGTSGADTQYF
TRBV20-1	TRBJ2-3	TRBD2	few	TGCAGTGCGAGCGGACTAGCGGGGAAACGGAATACGCAGTATTTT	CSASGLAGKRNTQYF
TRBV5-8	TRBJ1-1	-	-	TGTGCCAGCAGCCCCTATTTCGGGGGGGGGAACACTGAAGCTTTCTTT	CASSPYFGGGNTEAFF
TRBV5-1	TRBJ2-7	-	few	TGCGCCAGCAGCGTGGGTATGAGGGACGAGCAGTACTTC	CASSVGMRDEQYF
TRBV7-9	TRBJ1-6	TRBD1	-	TGTGCCAGCAGCGAATCCGTGACAGGGGGTTCACCCCTCCACTTT	CASSESVTGGSPLHF
TRBV6-5	TRBJ2-2	-	-	TGTGCCAGCAAGCGGACGGACACCGGGGAGCTGTTTTTT	CASKRTDTGELFF
TRBV7-2	TRBJ2-6	-	few	TGTGCCAGCAGCTTACACCTGCGCATGAACTCTGGGGCCAACGTCCTGACTTTC	CASSLHLRMNSGANVLTF
TRBV20-1	TRBJ2-1	TRBD2	-	TGCAGTGCTAGAGATTCCCCTAGCGGCAATGAGCAGTTCTTC	CSARDSPSGNEQFF
TRBV11-2	TRBJ2-6	TRBD1	-	TGTGCCAGCAGCTTAGATAGGGGGACAGGGGCAGGGGCCAACGTCCTGACTTTC	CASSLDRGTGAGANVLTF
TRBV5-1	TRBJ2-3	TRBD1	once	TGCGCCAGCAGCTACGGTACCGGGACAGTCACAGATACGCAGTATTTT	CASSYGTGTVTDTQYF
TRBV29-1	TRBJ2-1	-	-	TGCAGCGTGGAGGGTAGCGGTGAGCAGTTCTTC	CSVEGSGEQFF
TRBV5-1	TRBJ2-7	-	-	TGCGCCAGCAGCTTTGAACGGACGATTAACTACGAGCAGTACTTC	CASSFERTINYEQYF
TRBV11-2	TRBJ2-2	TRBD2	-	TGTGCCAGCAGCTTTAAGCGGGGGGCGAACACCGGGGAGCTGTTTTTT	CASSFKRGANTGELFF
TRBV5-1	TRBJ2-5	TRBD2	-	TGCGCCAGCAGCTTGGCCTCTAGCGGGGATCAGGAGACCCAGTACTTC	CASSLASSGDQETQYF
TRBV6-2/TRBV6-3	TRBJ2-7	TRBD1	many	TGTGCCAGCAGGCTATCGACAGGGTGGTTGGCCGAGCAGTACTTC	CASRLSTGWLAEQYF
TRBV7-8	TRBJ2-1	TRBD2	few	TGTGCCAGCAGCTTAGTCTCCAGCGGGGGAGGTGAGCAGTTCTTC	CASSLVSSGGGEQFF
TRBV11-2	TRBJ2-7	-	-	TGTGCCAGCAGCTTAGATTTCGACAGTTTCTACGAGCAGTACTTC	CASSLDFDSFYEQYF
TRBV9	TRBJ2-1	TRBD1	few	TGTGCCAGCAGCACCCGGACAGGGCGGGATAATGAGCAGTTCTTC	CASSTRTGRDNEQFF
TRBV28	TRBJ1-1	-	few	TGTGCCAGCAGTTTTGACCCGACGAACACTGAAGCTTTCTTT	CASSFDPTNTEAFF
TRBV10-3	TRBJ2-4	-	-	TGTGCCATCAGTGAGACGGGTGGCAAAAACATTCAGTACTTC	CAISETGGKNIQYF
TRBV14	TRBJ2-1	-	-	TGTGCCAGCAGCCAAGTGAGGCGGGTTGGCAATGAGCAGTTCTTC	CASSQVRRVGNEQFF
TRBV20-1	TRBJ1-4	TRBD1	-	TGCAGTGTTGAGACAGGGTTGGAAAAACTGTTTTTT	CSVETGLEKLFF
TRBV5-1	TRBJ1-1	TRBD1	-	TGCGCCAGTACAGGGGCCGACACTGAAGCTTTCTTT	CASTGADTEAFF
TRBV6-1	TRBJ2-5	-	-	TGTGCCAGCAGGGCCGACACCGGCGCGGGAGAGACCCAGTACTTC	CASRADTGAGETQYF
TRBV2	TRBJ2-5	TRBD2	few	TGTGCCAGCAGTGATGGCGGGGGTAGGGAGACCCAGTACTTC	CASSDGGGRETQYF
TRBV6-1	TRBJ2-7	-	-	TGTGCCAGCGGGGACGGATGGTTCGCCCAGTACTTC	CASGDGWFAQYF
TRBV7-2	TRBJ1-2	-	-	TGTGCCAGCAGCTTAGCACCGGGCGGGGATGGCTACACCTTC	CASSLAPGGDGYTF
TRBV20-1	TRBJ2-7	-	-	TGCAGTGCTAGAGATCCTGACGGGGGCACCTACGAGCAGTACTTC	CSARDPDGGTYEQYF
TRBV25-1	TRBJ2-7	-	-	TGTGCCAGCAGTGCACGACAGGGAGGCTACTACGAGCAGTACTTC	CASSARQGGYYEQYF
TRBV20-1	TRBJ1-5	-	-	TGCAGTGCTAGAGGGGGGAGTCAGCCCCAGCATTTT	CSARGGSQPQHF
TRBV7-2	TRBJ1-3	-	-	TGTGCCAGCAGCACAAGGGCAGGGACTGGAAACACCATATATTTT	CASSTRAGTGNTIYF
TRBV20-1	TRBJ2-5	TRBD2	few	TGCAGTGCTAGAGGGACTAGCGGGGGAGAAGAGACCCAGTACTTC	CSARGTSGGEETQYF
TRBV18	TRBJ2-7	-	-	TGTGCCAGCTCTCCCCTTGGAGGGTACGAGCAGTACTTC	CASSPLGGYEQYF